A single sample is the source of the 29 T cell receptor beta chains below, sequenced in a study of blood T cell repertoires in COVID-19 (TCRdb year 2020). The library was built by means of the immunoSEQ multiplex PCR assay. This immuneACCESS table, as held by TCRdb, lists in-frame sequences with V and J called but not all clones. Of the missing ones, under half trace to an unresolved V gene in checked studies; the others have no known cause. This sample lists roughly 250,000 clones; 70% to 75% were detected once. The ten biggest clones cover about 3.5% of the sample. The specimen sequenced was peripheral blood. The receptor source for this set is a woman of 80 years or more with acute or convalescent COVID-19.

This chain uses TRBV7-2 with TRBJ1-5, with a weak D call TRBD1 (6 bases). Per the germline V gene, CDR1 is SGHTA and CDR2 is FQGNSA. The CDR3 consists of 17 residues. V shed 10 bases and J shed 1 base, with 23 bases lying between them. In DNA, the CDR3 is TGTGCCACCTCTACCCGGGGGGCAGGTGAAAGCAATCAGCCCCAGCATTTT. Translation: CATSTRGAGESNQPQHF.

The chain has TRBV5-4 and TRBJ1-3; 9 bases fit TRBD1. V trimming: 7 bases; J trimming: 2 bases; junction bases outside the gene matches: 10. Per germline, CDR1 SGHNT and CDR2 YYREEE (reference sequence). This CDR3 is 16 amino acids long. DNA for the CDR3: TGTGCCAGCGGGCCGTACGGGACAGGGACTGGAAACACCATATATTTT. As protein: CASGPYGTGTGNTIYF. The full variable domain, its missing parts supplied by reference TRBV5-4 and TRBJ1-3, is ETGVTQSPTHLIKTRGQQVTLRCSSQSGHNTVSWYQQALGQGPQFIFQYYREEENGRGNFPPRFSGLQFPNYSSELNVNALELDDSALYLCASGPYGTGTGNTIYFGEGSWLTVV.

The chain employs TRBV6-6 and TRBJ2-7; 16 bases agree with TRBD2. Per germline, CDR1 MNHNY and CDR2 SVGAGI (reference sequence). J lost 6 bases, V lost 5 bases, and 10 bases had no gene match. The CDR3 contains 17 residues. CDR3 in amino acids: CASSHPGLAGGPGEQYF. CDR3 DNA sequence: TGTGCCAGCAGTCATCCGGGACTAGCGGGGGGGCCGGGCGAGCAGTACTTC.

The chain uses TRBV7-9 and TRBJ2-7; D not resolved. Trimming took off 4 bases at V and 9 bases at J, with 10 bases between the two ends. In germline, CDR1 is SEHNR, CDR2 FQNEAQ (reference sequence). The CDR3 loop spans 11 amino acids. CDR3 amino acids: CASSYGALQYF. As DNA, the CDR3 is TGTGCCAGCAGCTACGGTGCGTTGCAGTACTTC.

V is TRBV27 and J is TRBJ1-2; 8 positions match TRBD1. Germline CDR1 is MNHEY and CDR2 is SMNVEV (reference sequence). The trim removed 5 bases at V and 8 bases at J, leaving 4 bases unmatched. The CDR3 extends over 12 amino acids. CDR3 in DNA: TGTGCCAGCAGTACCCAGGGGGCGGGCTACACCTTC. Translating it yields CASSTQGAGYTF.

The chain is built from TRBV18 and TRBJ1-5; TRBD1 might be the D (5 bases). Germline CDR1 and CDR2: KGHSH and LQKENI. The CDR3 is 16 amino acids. V lost 0 bases to trimming and J lost 4 bases, with 13 bases between them. Here the CDR3 reads CASSPPQGVRNQPQHF. CDR3 DNA: TGTGCCAGCTCACCACCCCAGGGCGTTCGGAATCAGCCCCAGCATTTT.

The gene calls are TRBV5-3 and TRBJ2-3, with 7 positions matching TRBD1. TRBV5-3 is an open reading frame whose function is uncertain. V was pared by 4 bases and J by 2 bases, with 19 bases of the junction left unmatched. The CDR3 has 19 amino acids. The CDR3 nucleotides are TGTGCCAGAAGCACCTACTTCTTGACAGGGACCTTCTTCACAGATACGCAGTATTTT. It is translated as CARSTYFLTGTFFTDTQYF.

The chain employs TRBV5-8 and TRBJ2-7, with D tentatively TRBD2 (5 bases). Trimming stripped 2 bases from V and 3 bases from J, with 6 bases between. CDR1 and CDR2 from the germline V gene are SGHTS and YDEGEE. The CDR3 is 12 residues long. CDR3 loop: CASSLSGYEQYF. DNA for the CDR3: TGTGCCAGCAGCTTAAGCGGCTACGAGCAGTACTTC.

The chain links TRBV5-1 to TRBJ2-2; D unresolved. Germline loops: CDR1 SGHRS, CDR2 YFSETQ. This CDR3 contains 16 residues. Deletions cut 1 base from V and 2 bases from J, with 12 bases between. The CDR3, as DNA: TGCGCCAGCAGCTTGCGCCAAATAGAAAACACCGGGGAGCTGTTTTTT. This gives the protein CASSLRQIENTGELFF.

This chain joins TRBV11-1 and TRBJ2-5, with D perhaps TRBD2 (6 bases). Germline loops: CDR1 SGHAT, CDR2 FQDESV (reference sequence). Trimming pared 4 bases from V and 2 bases from J, leaving 11 bases between. This CDR3 comprises 14 residues. DNA for the CDR3: TGTGCCAGCAGCTCTGTGGGGGGACAAGAGACCCAGTACTTC. Protein sequence: CASSSVGGQETQYF.

The chain employs TRBV3-1 (or the pseudogene TRBV3-2) and TRBJ1-3, with D uncertain. Trimming removed 3 bases at V and 0 bases at J, with 6 bases between. This CDR3 has 14 residues. From germline, CDR1 is LGHDT and CDR2 YNNKEL (reference sequence). The CDR3 is CASSHRGSGNTIYF. CDR3 nucleotide sequence: TGTGCCAGCAGCCACCGGGGCTCTGGAAACACCATATATTTT.

V is TRBV20-1 and J is TRBJ1-4, with D unclear. Germline V gene data show CDR1 as DFQATT and CDR2 as SNEGSKA (reference sequence). The V end was cut by 6 bases, the J end by 4 bases, with 6 bases between. This CDR3 region has 11 residues. CDR3 nucleotide sequence: TGCAGTGCGCGAATTAATGAAAAACTGTTTTTT. This gives the protein CSARINEKLFF.

The CDR3 loop is CASSYSLSTGANVLTF. The CDR3 coding sequence is TGTGCCAGCAGTTACTCGCTCAGTACTGGGGCCAACGTCCTGACTTTC. The chain couples TRBV6-5 to TRBJ2-6; D gene unclear. Looked up from germline, CDR1 is MNHEY and CDR2 is SVGAGI. Trimming removed 0 bases from V and 2 bases from J, with 8 bases in between. CDR3 length: 16 amino acids.

The J gene is TRBJ2-1, the V gene TRBV5-1, with a possible D match to TRBD1 (6 bases). The CDR3 has 15 amino acids. Between the trimmed V and J ends, which lost 4 bases and 0 bases, there was a span of 11 bases. The germline CDR1 and CDR2 sequences are SGHRS and YFSETQ. DNA of the CDR3: TGCGCCAGCAGCCCGACAGGCAACTCCTACAATGAGCAGTTCTTC. Protein product: CASSPTGNSYNEQFF.

V is TRBV9 and J is TRBJ2-7, with 12 bases matching TRBD2. V gave up 2 bases and J gave up 10 bases; unmatched junction bases: 13. The CDR3 is 16 amino acids. Germline CDR1 is SGDLS and CDR2 is YYNGEE. The CDR3 loop reads CASSVGASGGAGIQYF. DNA of the CDR3: TGTGCCAGCAGCGTTGGAGCTAGCGGGGGGGCCGGCATCCAGTACTTC.

V is TRBV20-1 and J is TRBJ2-7; D not resolved. This CDR3 is built from 10 residues. CDR1 and CDR2 from the germline V gene are DFQATT and SNEGSKA (reference sequence). Trimming removed 4 bases at V and 7 bases at J, with 8 bases between. As DNA, the CDR3 is TGCAGTGCTATCAGGCCGGAGCAGTACTTC. It codes for CSAIRPEQYF.

The chain combines TRBV5-4 with TRBJ2-5, with 8 nucleotides matching TRBD2. The CDR3 spans 14 residues. Trimming cost V 4 bases and J 5 bases; bases outside gene matches: 7. Per germline, CDR1 SGHNT and CDR2 YYREEE (reference sequence). The CDR3 DNA follows: TGTGCCAGCAGCCCAACTAGCGGTGCTGAGACCCAGTACTTC. It translates to CASSPTSGAETQYF.

This clone was counted a few times. In DNA form, the CDR3 reads TGTGCCAGCAGACACGGACAGTTAAACATTCAGTACTTC. Its protein product is CASRHGQLNIQYF. This chain uses TRBV6-5 with TRBJ2-4; the D gene is possibly TRBD1 (6 bases). The CDR3 covers 13 residues. V was trimmed by 6 bases and J by 6 bases, leaving 12 bases between them. Germline CDR1 reads MNHEY; CDR2 reads SVGAGI.

The chain has TRBV20-1 and TRBJ2-3, with no clear D. The germline V gene has CDR1 DFQATT and CDR2 SNEGSKA (reference sequence). Between the trimmed V and J ends, which lost 3 bases and 2 bases, there was a span of 9 bases. CDR3 length: 13 residues. The chain's CDR3 is CSASGPPTDTQYF. CDR3 DNA sequence: TGCAGTGCTAGTGGGCCACCCACAGATACGCAGTATTTT.

This rearrangement joins TRBV19 to TRBJ1-1; the D is unclear. The germline CDR1 and CDR2 sequences are LNHDA and SQIVND (reference sequence). The CDR3 extends over 13 amino acids. V was cut by 5 bases and J by 6 bases, with 13 bases left in between. The DNA of the CDR3 is TGTGCCAGTAGTGCCAGGCCCAGCTCTGAAGCTTTCTTT. Translation gives CASSARPSSEAFF. Supplemented by reference TRBV19 and TRBJ1-1, the full variable domain reads DGGITQSPKYLFRKEGQNVTLSCEQNLNHDAMYWYRQDPGQGLRLIYYSQIVNDFQKGDIAEGYSVSREKKESFPLTVTSAQKNPTAFYLCASSARPSSEAFFGQGTRLTVV.

The chain couples TRBV5-1 to TRBJ2-5; 10 bases are a match to TRBD2. There are 16 residues in the CDR3. Trimming at V came to 4 bases and at J to 4 bases, leaving 10 bases not matched to a gene. CDR1 SGHRS and CDR2 YFSETQ come from the germline V gene. The CDR3, as DNA: TGCGCCAGCAGCCCCACCCAACTAGCGGGGATAGAGACCCAGTACTTC. It encodes CASSPTQLAGIETQYF. Complete variable domain (other parts from reference TRBV5-1 and TRBJ2-5): KAGVTQTPRYLIKTRGQQVTLSCSPISGHRSVSWYQQTPGQGLQFLFEYFSETQRNKGNFPGRFSGRQFSNSRSEMNVSTLELGDSALYLCASSPTQLAGIETQYFGPGTRLLVL.

The sample holds a few counts of this clone. This sequence joins TRBV19 and TRBJ1-2; 7 bases match TRBD1. V was pared by 3 bases and J by 4 bases, with 5 bases of the junction left unmatched. This CDR3 contains 14 residues. Germline-derived CDR1 and CDR2 are LNHDA and SQIVND (reference sequence). CDR3 DNA sequence: TGTGCCAGTAGTATCGCGACAGGGACCTATGGCTACACCTTC. Encoded protein: CASSIATGTYGYTF.

CDR3 DNA: TGTGCCAGCAGCGTGGACAGGGTGGATCGTGCGCCCCAGCATTTT. Protein product: CASSVDRVDRAPQHF. The genes are TRBV5-5 and TRBJ1-5; 8 bases are shared with TRBD1. The CDR3 runs 15 residues. Germline V gives CDR1 SGHKS, CDR2 YYEKEE (reference sequence). Germline trimming cut 4 bases from V and 9 bases from J; bases unmatched to any gene: 12.

This sequence joins TRBV5-1 and TRBJ1-1; the D gene is possibly TRBD1 (5 bases). Trimming removed 0 bases from V and 1 base from J, with 10 bases in between. Germline V gene sequence: CDR1 SGHRS, CDR2 YFSETQ. CDR3 length: 15 residues. CDR3 sequence: CASSLAPGQNTEAFF. The CDR3 nucleotides read TGCGCCAGCAGCTTGGCCCCCGGACAGAACACTGAAGCTTTCTTT.

The rearrangement links TRBV6-5 to TRBJ1-2; D remains unclear. CDR3 length equals 13 residues. CDR1 and CDR2 from the germline V gene are MNHEY and SVGAGI. The V gene lost 6 bases and the J gene lost 0 bases, with 8 bases spanning the gap. CDR3 sequence reads: CASRRDPNYGYTF. The CDR3 nucleotides are TGTGCCAGCAGAAGAGATCCTAACTATGGCTACACCTTC.

The rearrangement joins TRBV5-1 to TRBJ1-2; no firm D call. The CDR3 length is 14 residues. CDR1 and CDR2 from the germline V gene are SGHRS and YFSETQ. Trimming stripped 0 bases from V and 6 bases from J, with 12 bases between. The chain's CDR3 is CASSLAGSGDGYTF. As DNA, the CDR3 is TGCGCCAGCAGCTTGGCGGGGTCCGGGGATGGCTACACCTTC.

CDR3 amino acids: CASSEATHNQPQHF. DNA of the CDR3: TGTGCCAGCAGTGAAGCGACACACAATCAGCCCCAGCATTTT. The chain joins TRBV6-1 to TRBJ1-5; D gene uncertain. Germline V gene data show CDR1 as MNHNS and CDR2 as SASEGT. The CDR3 spans 14 residues. The V and J ends lost 0 bases and 3 bases respectively, with 6 bases between them.

The chain combines TRBV5-5 with TRBJ1-2, with D possibly matching TRBD1 (5 bases). The CDR3 covers 13 residues. V was shortened by 1 base and J by 8 bases, with 12 bases between the two germline ends. Germline V gene data show CDR1 as SGHKS and CDR2 as YYEKEE (reference sequence). The chain's CDR3 is CASSLKGAGGYTF. The CDR3 nucleotides are TGTGCCAGCAGCTTGAAAGGGGCGGGGGGCTACACCTTC.

This chain joins TRBV19 and TRBJ1-4; 11 bases fit TRBD1. Germline trimming cut 6 bases from V and 8 bases from J; bases unmatched to any gene: 14. The CDR3 extends over 17 amino acids. Germline V gene data show CDR1 as LNHDA and CDR2 as SQIVND (reference sequence). CDR3 region: CASRQIPPGTGGEKLFF. CDR3 DNA: TGTGCCAGTAGACAAATCCCCCCCGGGACAGGGGGGGAAAAACTGTTTTTT.